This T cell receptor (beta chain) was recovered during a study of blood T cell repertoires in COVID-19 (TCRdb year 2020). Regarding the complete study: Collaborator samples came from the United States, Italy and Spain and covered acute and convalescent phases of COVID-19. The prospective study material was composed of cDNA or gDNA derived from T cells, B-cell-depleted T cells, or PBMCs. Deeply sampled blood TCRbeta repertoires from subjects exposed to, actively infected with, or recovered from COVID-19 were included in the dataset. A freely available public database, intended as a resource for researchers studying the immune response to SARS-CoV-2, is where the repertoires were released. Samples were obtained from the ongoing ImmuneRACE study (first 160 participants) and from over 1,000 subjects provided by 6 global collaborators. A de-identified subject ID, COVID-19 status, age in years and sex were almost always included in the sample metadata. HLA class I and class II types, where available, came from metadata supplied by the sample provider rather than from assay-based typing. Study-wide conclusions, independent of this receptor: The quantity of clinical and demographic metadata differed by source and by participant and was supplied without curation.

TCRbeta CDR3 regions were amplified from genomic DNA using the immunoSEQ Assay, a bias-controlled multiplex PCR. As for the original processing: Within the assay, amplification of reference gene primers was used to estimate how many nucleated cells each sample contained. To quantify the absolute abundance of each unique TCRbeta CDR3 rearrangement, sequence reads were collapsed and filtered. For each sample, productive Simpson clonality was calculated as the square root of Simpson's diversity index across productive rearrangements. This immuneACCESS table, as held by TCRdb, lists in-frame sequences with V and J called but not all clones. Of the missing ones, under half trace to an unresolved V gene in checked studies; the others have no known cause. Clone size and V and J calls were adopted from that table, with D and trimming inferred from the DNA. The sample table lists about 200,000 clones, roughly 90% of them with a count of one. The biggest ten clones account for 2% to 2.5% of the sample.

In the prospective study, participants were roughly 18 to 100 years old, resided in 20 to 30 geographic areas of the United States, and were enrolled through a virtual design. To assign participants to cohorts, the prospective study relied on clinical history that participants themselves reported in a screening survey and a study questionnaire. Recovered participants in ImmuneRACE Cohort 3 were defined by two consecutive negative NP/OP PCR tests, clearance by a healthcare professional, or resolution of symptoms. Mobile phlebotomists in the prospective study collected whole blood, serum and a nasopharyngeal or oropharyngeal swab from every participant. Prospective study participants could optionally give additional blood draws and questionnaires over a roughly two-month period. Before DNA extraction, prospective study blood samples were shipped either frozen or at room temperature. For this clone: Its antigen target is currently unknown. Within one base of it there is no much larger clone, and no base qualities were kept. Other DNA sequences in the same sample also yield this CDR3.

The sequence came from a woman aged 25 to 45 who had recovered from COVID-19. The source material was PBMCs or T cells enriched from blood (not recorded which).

The sequenced DNA: TGTGCCAGCAAACGGGATCCGAACACTGAAGCTTTCTTT. This yields the protein CASKRDPNTEAFF. The sequence links TRBV6-5 to TRBJ1-1; the D gene is not confidently resolved. The junction shows trimming of 7 bases on V and 1 base on J, plus 10 bases between the germline ends. From the cysteine up to the phenylalanine, the CDR3 has a length of 13 residues. Here the CDR3 DNA is all that survives: 39 bases in frame from base 1. CDR1 MNHEY and CDR2 SVGAGI are derived from the germline V gene.